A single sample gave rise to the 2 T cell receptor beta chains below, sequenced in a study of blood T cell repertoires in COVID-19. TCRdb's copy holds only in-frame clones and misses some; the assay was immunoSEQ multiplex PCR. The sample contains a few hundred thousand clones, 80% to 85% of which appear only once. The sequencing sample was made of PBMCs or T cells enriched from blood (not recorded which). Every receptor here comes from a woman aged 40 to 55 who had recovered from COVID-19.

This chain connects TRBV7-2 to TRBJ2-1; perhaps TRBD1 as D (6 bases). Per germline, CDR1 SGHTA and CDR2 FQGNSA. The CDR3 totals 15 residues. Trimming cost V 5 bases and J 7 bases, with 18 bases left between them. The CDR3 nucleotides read TGTGCCAGCAGCGTAGACGGGGACATTCAGAATGAGCAGTTCTTC. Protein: CASSVDGDIQNEQFF.

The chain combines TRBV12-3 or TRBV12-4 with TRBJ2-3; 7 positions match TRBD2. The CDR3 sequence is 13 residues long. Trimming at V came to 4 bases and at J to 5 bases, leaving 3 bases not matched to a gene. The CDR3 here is CASSSPGGDTQYF. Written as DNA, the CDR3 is TGTGCCAGCAGTTCCCCGGGGGGAGATACGCAGTATTTT.